The clone carrying this T cell receptor (beta chain) was seen a single time. This specimen belongs to a study of OX40 agonist ivuxolimab in advanced cancers. Using immunoSEQ multiplex PCR, the repertoire was profiled, and TCRdb retains in-frame clones only, with some absent. The table shows approximately 98,000 clones, with approximately 80% occurring only once. Trimming removed 3 bases from V and 2 bases from J, with 10 bases in between. Germline CDR1 is SQVTM and CDR2 is ANQGSEA. The length of the CDR3 is 13 residues. This rearrangement joins TRBV29-1 to TRBJ1-2, with a tentative D call TRBD1 (5 bases). The receptor's source is an adult with an advanced solid tumor such as melanoma, head and neck, liver or kidney cancer. The material sequenced was CD4+ or CD8+ T cells sorted from blood, taken in a trial of the OX40 agonist ivuxolimab. CDR3 sequence reads: CSVDPGTNYGYTF. The CDR3 coding sequence is TGCAGCGTTGACCCAGGGACGAACTATGGCTACACCTTC.